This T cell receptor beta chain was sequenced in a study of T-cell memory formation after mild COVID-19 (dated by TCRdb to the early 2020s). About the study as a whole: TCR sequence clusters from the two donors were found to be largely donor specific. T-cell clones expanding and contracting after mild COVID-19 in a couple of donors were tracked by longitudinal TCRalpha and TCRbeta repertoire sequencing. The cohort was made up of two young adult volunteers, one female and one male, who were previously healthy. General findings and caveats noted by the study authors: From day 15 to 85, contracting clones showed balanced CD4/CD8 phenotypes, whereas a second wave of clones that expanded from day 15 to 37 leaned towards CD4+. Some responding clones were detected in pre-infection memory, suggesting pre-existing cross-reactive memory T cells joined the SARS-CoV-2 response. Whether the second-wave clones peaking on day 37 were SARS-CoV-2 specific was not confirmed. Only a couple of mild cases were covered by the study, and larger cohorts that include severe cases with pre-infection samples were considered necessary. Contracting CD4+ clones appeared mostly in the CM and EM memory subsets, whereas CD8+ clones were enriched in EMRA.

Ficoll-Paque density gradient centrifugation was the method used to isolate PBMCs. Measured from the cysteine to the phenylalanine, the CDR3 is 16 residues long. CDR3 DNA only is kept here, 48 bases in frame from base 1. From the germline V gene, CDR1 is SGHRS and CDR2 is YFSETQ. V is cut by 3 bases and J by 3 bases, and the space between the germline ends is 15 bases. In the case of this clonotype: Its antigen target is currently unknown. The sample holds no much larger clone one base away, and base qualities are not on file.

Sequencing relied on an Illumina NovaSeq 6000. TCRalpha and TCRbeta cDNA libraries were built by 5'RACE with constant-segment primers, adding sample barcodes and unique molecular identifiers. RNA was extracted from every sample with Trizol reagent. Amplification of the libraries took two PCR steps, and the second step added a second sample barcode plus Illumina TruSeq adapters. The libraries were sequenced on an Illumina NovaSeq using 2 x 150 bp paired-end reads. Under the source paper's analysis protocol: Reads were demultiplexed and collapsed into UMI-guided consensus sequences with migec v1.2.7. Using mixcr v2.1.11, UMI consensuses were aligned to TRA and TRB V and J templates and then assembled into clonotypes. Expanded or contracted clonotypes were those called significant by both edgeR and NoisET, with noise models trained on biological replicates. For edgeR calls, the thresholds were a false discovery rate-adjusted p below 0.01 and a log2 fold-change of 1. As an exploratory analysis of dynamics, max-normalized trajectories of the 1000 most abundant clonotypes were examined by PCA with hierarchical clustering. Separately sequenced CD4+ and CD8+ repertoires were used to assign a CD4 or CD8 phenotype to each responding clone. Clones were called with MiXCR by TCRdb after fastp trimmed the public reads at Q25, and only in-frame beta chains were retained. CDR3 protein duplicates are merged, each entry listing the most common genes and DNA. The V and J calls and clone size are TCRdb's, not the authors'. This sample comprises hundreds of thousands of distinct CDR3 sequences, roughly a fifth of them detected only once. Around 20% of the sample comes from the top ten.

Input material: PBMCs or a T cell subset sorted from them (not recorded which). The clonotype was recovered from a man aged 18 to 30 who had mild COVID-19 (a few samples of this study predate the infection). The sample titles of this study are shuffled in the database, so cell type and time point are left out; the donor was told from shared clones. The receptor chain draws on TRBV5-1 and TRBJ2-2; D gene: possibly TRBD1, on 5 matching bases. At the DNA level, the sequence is TGCGCCAGCAGCTGGACAACCGTAGAGGACACCGGGGAGCTGTTTTTT. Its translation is CASSWTTVEDTGELFF. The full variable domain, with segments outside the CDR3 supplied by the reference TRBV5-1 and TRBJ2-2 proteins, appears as KAGVTQTPRYLIKTRGQQVTLSCSPISGHRSVSWYQQTPGQGLQFLFEYFSETQRNKGNFPGRFSGRQFSNSRSEMNVSTLELGDSALYLCASSWTTVEDTGELFFGEGSRLTVL.